The T cell receptor (beta chain) under discussion was sequenced for a study of T cell responses to AZD1222 COVID-19 vaccine. Study information: It was second doses at about 4 or about 12 weeks that were pooled. General study findings and limits: Only a handful of AZD1222 recipients, more than 5 in all, had baseline seropositivity. Following two doses of AZD1222, Spike-specific TCR breadth and depth rose. Clonal diversity may have been underestimated, and the donors were mostly white British, with more females than males.

Profiled with immunoSEQ multiplex PCR; TCRdb holds only in-frame clones, not every one. The data contain approximately 100,000 clones, about nine tenths of them singletons. A remark on this clone: Its antigen is still unknown.

Losses at the gene ends were 7 bases for V and 9 bases for J; bases not matched to a gene: 5. This CDR3 comprises 12 residues. CDR1 is SEHNR and CDR2 is FQNEAQ in the germline V gene (reference sequence). The chain recombines TRBV7-9 with TRBJ2-1; 8 positions match TRBD2. The sequence derives from an adult in good health. The sample consisted of peripheral blood, taken on day 0 of AZD1222 vaccination. The CDR3 loop reads CASKAGVGEQFF. CDR3 nucleotide sequence: TGTGCCAGCAAAGCGGGGGTTGGTGAGCAGTTCTTC.